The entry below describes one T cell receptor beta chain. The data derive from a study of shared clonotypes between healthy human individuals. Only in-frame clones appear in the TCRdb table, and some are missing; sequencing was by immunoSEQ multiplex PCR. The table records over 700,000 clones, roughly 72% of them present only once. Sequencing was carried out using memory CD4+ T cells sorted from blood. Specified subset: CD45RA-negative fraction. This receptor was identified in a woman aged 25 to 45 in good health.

The CDR3 nucleotides read TGTGCCAGCAGCTTATTGGACAGGGCTGCCTACGAGCAGTACTTC. It is translated as CASSLLDRAAYEQYF. The chain uses TRBV11-3 and TRBJ2-7; 8 positions match TRBD1. The CDR3 length is 15 residues. The ends lost 2 bases at V and 2 bases at J; junction bases unmatched: 5. Germline CDR1 and CDR2: SGHNT and YENEEA.